This entry describes one T cell receptor (beta chain). Using immunoSEQ multiplex PCR, the repertoire was profiled, and TCRdb retains in-frame clones only, with some absent. Of tens of thousands of clones in the sample, about 80% were seen once. These data come from a study of blood T cell repertoires in COVID-19. In germline, CDR1 is MNHEY, CDR2 SVGAGI. The V gene lost 0 bases and the J gene lost 1 base, with 6 bases spanning the gap. The CDR3 totals 14 residues. The sequenced sample consisted of peripheral blood. The J gene is TRBJ1-1, the V gene TRBV6-5, with D uncertain. The sequence came from a woman in her seventies with acute or convalescent COVID-19. The CDR3 spells CASSYSAQNTEAFF. CDR3 coding DNA: TGTGCCAGCAGTTACTCGGCACAGAACACTGAAGCTTTCTTT.